This TCR beta chain was captured in a study of response to subunit inactivated influenza vaccine. TCRdb used MiXCR to reprocess the RT-PCR reads, holding one entry per CDR3 protein. This sample has more than 450,000 distinct CDR3 sequences, with around 11% found just once. Germline V gene lookup returns CDR1 MGHDK and CDR2 SYGVNS. V was pared by 5 bases and J by 2 bases, with 14 bases of the junction left unmatched. The CDR3 is 18 residues long. These same records also appear under a second study, on T cells expressing NK-cell markers. That source adds: Synthesis of TCR beta cDNA relied on 5'RACE template switching carrying UMIs. Obtained from sorted CD3+CD56+NKG2C+, CD3+CD56+NKG2C- and CD3+CD56-NKG2C+ T cells were the TCR beta repertoires. Of the CD8+ T cell pool in 5 to 7 donors, roughly 1.0-7.5% was accounted for by dominant NKG2C+ clonotypes.

Sequencing used PBMCs from blood, obtained on the day of vaccination. This chain connects TRBV25-1 to TRBJ2-5; 10 positions agree with TRBD2. This TCR derives from a man in his fifties or sixties who received an inactivated influenza vaccine. CDR3 loop: CASSPPQWLAGVQETQYF. CDR3 bases: TGTGCCAGCAGTCCCCCCCAGTGGCTAGCGGGGGTTCAAGAGACCCAGTACTTC. Full variable domain (remainder filled in from reference TRBV25-1 and TRBJ2-5): EADIYQTPRYLVIGTGKKITLECSQTMGHDKMYWYQQDPGMELHLIHYSYGVNSTEKGDLSSESTVSRIRTEHFPLTLESARPSHTSQYLCASSPPQWLAGVQETQYFGPGTRLLVL.